The sequence of this TCR beta chain was determined in a study of HIV-infected patients and healthy controls. This clonotype was seen at least ten times. TCRdb processed the 5' RACE reads anew with MiXCR; each CDR3 protein has one entry. The sample lists some 17,000 distinct CDR3 sequences, roughly 15% seen once, with about 24% in the top ten. J gave up 2 bases and V 1 base, and 8 bases lay outside the gene matches. This CDR3 spans 17 amino acids. Germline CDR1 reads LGHNA; CDR2 reads YSLEER. Specimen: CD8+ T cells from blood. V usage is TRBV4-3 and J usage is TRBJ2-1; 7 nucleotides line up with TRBD2. The TCR was taken from a human donor in good health. CDR3 sequence (DNA): TGCGCCAGCAGCCAAGGGGGCACTAGCGCAACCTACAATGAGCAGTTCTTC. As protein: CASSQGGTSATYNEQFF.